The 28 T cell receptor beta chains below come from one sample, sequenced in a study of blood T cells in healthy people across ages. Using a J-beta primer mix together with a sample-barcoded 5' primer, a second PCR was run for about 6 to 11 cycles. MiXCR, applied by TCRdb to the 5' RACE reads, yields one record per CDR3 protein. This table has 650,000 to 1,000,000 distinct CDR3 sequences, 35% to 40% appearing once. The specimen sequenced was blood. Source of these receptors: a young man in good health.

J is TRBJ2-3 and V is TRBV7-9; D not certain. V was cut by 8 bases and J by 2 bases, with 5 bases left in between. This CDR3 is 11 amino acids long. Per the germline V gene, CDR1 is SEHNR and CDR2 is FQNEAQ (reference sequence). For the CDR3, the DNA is TGTGCCAGCGGTATCACAGATACGCAGTATTTT. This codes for CASGITDTQYF.

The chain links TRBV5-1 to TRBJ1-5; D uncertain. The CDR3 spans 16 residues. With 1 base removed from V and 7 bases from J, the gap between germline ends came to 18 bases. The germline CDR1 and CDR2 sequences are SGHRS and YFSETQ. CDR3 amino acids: CASSLSRGVKDQPQHF. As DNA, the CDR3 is TGCGCCAGCAGCTTGTCGCGCGGGGTTAAGGACCAGCCCCAGCATTTT.

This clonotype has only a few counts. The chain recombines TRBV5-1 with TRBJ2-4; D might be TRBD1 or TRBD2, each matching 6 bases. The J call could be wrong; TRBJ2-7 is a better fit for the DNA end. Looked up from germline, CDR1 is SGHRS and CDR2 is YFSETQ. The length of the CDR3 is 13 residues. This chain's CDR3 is CASSFLQGGEQYF. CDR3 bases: TGCGCCAGCAGCTTTTTACAGGGAGGCGAGCAGTACTTC.

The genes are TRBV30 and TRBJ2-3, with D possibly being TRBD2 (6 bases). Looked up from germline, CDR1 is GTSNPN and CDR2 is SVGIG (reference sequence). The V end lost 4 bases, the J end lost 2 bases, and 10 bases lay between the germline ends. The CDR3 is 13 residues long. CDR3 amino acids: CAWKAGHTDTQYF. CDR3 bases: TGTGCCTGGAAGGCGGGGCACACAGATACGCAGTATTTT.

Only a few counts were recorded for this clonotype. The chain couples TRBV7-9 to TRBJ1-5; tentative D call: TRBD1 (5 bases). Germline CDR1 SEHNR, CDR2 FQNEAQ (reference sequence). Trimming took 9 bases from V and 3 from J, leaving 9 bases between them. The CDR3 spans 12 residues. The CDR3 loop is CASKGPNQPQHF. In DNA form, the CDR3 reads TGTGCCAGTAAGGGGCCCAATCAGCCCCAGCATTTT.

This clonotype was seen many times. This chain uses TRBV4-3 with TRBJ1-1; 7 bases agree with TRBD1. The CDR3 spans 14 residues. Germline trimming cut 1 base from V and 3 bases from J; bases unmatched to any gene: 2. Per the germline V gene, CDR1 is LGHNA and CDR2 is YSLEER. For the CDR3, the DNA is TGCGCCAGCAGCCAAGCTACAGGGGACACTGAAGCTTTCTTT. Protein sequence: CASSQATGDTEAFF.

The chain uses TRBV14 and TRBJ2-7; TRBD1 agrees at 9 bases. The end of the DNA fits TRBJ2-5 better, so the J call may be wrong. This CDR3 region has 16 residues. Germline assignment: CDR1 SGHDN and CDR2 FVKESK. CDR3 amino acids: CASSPLDRGGGETQYF. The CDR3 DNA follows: TGTGCCAGCAGCCCGCTGGACAGGGGAGGCGGTGAGACCCAGTACTTC.

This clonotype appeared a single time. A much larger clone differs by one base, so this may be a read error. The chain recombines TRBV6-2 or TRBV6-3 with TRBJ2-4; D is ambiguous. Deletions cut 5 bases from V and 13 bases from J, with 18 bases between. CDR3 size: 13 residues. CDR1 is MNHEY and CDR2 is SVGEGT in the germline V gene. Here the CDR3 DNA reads TGTGCCAGCAGTGACCTTTCGAATGGCCTCCAGTACTTC. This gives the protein CASSDLSNGLQYF.

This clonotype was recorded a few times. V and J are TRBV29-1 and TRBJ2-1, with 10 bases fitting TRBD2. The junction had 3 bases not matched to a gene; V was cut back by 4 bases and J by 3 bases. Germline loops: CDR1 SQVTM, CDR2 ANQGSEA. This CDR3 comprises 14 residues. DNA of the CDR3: TGCAGCGTTGGGCCTAGCGGGGGCTACAATGAGCAGTTCTTC. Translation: CSVGPSGGYNEQFF.

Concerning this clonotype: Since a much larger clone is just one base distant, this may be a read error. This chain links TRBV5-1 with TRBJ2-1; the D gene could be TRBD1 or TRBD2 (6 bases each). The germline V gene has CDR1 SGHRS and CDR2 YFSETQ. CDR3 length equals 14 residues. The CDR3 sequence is CASSRGGGYKEQFF. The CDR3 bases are TGCGCCAGCAGCCGCGGAGGGGGATACAAGGAGCAGTTCTTC.

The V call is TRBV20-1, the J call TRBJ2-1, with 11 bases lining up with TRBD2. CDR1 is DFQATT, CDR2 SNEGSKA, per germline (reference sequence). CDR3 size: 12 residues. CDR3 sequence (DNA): TGCATGAGACTAGCGGGGAACAATGAGCAGTTCTTC. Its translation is CMRLAGNNEQFF.

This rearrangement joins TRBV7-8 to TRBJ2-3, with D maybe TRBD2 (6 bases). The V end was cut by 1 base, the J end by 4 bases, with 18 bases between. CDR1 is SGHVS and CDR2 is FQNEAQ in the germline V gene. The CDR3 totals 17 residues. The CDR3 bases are TGTGCCAGCAGCTTAGGCGAGACCGGGGGAATGGCAGATACGCAGTATTTT. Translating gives CASSLGETGGMADTQYF. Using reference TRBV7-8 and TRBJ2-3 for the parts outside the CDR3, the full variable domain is GAGVSQSPRYKVAKRGQDVALRCDPISGHVSLFWYQQALGQGPEFLTYFQNEAQLDKSGLPSDRFFAERPEGSVSTLKIQRTQQEDSAVYLCASSLGETGGMADTQYFGPGTRLTVL.

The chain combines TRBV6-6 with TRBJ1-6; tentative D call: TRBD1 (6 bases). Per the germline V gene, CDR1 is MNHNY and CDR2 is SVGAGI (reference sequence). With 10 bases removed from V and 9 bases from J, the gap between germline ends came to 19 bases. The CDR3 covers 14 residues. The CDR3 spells CATFPGGKGSPLHF. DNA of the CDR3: TGTGCCACCTTCCCGGGGGGCAAGGGTTCACCCCTCCACTTT.

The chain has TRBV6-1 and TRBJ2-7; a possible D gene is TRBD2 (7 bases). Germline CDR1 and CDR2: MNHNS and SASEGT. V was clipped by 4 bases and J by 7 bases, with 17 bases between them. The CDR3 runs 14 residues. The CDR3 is CASSARRGDNEQYF. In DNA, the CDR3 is TGTGCCAGCAGTGCCCGACGGGGGGACAATGAGCAGTACTTC.

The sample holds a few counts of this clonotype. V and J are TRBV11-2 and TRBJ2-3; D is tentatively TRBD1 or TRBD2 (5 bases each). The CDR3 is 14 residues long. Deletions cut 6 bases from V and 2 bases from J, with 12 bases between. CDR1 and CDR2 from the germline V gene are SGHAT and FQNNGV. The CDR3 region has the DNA TGTGCCAGCAGACCGGGACGGAACACAGATACGCAGTATTTT. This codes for CASRPGRNTDTQYF.

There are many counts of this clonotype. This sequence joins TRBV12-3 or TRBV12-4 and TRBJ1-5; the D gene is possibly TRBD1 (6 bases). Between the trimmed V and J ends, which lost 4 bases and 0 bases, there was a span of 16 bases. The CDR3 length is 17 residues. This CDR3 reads CASSSSSGTTSNQPQHF. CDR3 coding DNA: TGTGCCAGCAGTTCCTCATCCGGGACAACTAGCAATCAGCCCCAGCATTTT.

The CDR3 loop is CASSTDRKTYEQFF. CDR3 sequence (DNA): TGTGCCAGCAGTACGGACAGGAAAACCTACGAGCAGTTCTTC. The chain has TRBV12-3 or TRBV12-4 and TRBJ2-1, with 7 bases fitting TRBD1. V was clipped by 5 bases and J by 10 bases; unmatched bases: 11. The CDR3 is 14 amino acids.

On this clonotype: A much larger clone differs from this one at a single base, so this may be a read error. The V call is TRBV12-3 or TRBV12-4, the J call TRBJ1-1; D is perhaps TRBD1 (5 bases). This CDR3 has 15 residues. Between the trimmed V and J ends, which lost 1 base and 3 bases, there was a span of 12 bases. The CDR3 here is CASSLGAGSYTEAFF. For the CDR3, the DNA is TGTGCCAGCAGTTTAGGGGCAGGGTCGTACACTGAAGCTTTCTTT.

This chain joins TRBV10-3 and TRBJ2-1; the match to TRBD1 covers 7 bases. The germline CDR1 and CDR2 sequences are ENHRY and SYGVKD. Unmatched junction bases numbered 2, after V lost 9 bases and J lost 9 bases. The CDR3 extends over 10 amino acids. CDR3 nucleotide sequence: TGTGCCATTGGGACAGCTGAGCAGTTCTTC. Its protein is CAIGTAEQFF.

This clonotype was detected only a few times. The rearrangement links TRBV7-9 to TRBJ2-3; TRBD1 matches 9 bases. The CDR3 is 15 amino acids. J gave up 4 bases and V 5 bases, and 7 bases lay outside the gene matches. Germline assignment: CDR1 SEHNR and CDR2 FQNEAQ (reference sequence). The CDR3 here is CASSPWGQGSDTQYF. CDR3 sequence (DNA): TGTGCCAGCAGCCCGTGGGGACAGGGCTCAGATACGCAGTATTTT. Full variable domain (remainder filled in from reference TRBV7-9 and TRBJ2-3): DTGVSQNPRHKITKRGQNVTFRCDPISEHNRLYWYRQTLGQGPEFLTYFQNEAQLEKSRLLSDRFSAERPKGSFSTLEIQRTEQGDSAMYLCASSPWGQGSDTQYFGPGTRLTVL.

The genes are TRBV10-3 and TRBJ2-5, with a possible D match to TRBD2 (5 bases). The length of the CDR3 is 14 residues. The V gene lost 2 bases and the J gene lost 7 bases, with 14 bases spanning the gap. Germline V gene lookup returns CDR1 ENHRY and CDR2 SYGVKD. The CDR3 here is CAISEIDGVWTQYF. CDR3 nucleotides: TGTGCCATCAGTGAGATCGACGGGGTCTGGACCCAGTACTTC.

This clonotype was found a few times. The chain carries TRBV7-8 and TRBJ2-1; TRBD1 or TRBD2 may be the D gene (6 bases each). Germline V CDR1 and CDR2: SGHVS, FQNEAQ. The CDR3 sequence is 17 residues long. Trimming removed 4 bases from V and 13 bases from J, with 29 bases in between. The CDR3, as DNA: TGTGCCAGCAGCTCCCCCGTTGGGGGGCCGGTTTCAGAGACCCAGTTCTTC. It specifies CASSSPVGGPVSETQFF.

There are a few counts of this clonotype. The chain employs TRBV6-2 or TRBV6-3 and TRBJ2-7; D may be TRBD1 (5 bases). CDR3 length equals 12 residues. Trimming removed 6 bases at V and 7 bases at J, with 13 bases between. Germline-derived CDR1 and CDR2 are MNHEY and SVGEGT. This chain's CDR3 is CASSDPRTEQYF. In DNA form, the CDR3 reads TGTGCCAGCAGCGACCCTCGGACAGAGCAGTACTTC.

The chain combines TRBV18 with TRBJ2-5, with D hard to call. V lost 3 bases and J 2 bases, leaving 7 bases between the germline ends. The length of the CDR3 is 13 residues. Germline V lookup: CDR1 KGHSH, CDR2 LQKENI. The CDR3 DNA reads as TGTGCCAGCTCACCGCTTGATCAAGAGACCCAGTACTTC. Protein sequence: CASSPLDQETQYF.

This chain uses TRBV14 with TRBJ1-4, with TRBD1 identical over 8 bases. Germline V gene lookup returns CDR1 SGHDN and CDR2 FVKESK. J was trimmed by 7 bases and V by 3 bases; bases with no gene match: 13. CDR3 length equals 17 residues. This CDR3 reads CASSQAQGAQLVEKLFF. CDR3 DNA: TGTGCCAGCAGCCAGGCCCAGGGGGCCCAGTTGGTTGAAAAACTGTTTTTT.

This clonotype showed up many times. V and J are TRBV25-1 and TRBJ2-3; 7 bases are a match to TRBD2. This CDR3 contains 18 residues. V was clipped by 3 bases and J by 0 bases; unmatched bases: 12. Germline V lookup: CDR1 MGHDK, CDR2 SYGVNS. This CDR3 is CASSDPSGASGSTDTQYF. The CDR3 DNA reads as TGTGCCAGCAGTGATCCGTCCGGGGCTAGCGGTAGCACAGATACGCAGTATTTT.

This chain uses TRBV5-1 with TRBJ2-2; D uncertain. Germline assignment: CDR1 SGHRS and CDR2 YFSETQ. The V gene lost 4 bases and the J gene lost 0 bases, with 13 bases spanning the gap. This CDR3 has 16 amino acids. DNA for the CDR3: TGCGCCAGCAGCCCAAGACCGGTGACGAACACCGGGGAGCTGTTTTTT. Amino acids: CASSPRPVTNTGELFF.

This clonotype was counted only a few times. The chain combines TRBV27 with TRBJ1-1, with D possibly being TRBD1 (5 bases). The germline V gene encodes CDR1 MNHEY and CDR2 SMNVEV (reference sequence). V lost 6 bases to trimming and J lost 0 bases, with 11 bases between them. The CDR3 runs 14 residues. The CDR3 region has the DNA TGTGCCAGCAGCCAATGGGGCCTGAACACTGAAGCTTTCTTT. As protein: CASSQWGLNTEAFF.